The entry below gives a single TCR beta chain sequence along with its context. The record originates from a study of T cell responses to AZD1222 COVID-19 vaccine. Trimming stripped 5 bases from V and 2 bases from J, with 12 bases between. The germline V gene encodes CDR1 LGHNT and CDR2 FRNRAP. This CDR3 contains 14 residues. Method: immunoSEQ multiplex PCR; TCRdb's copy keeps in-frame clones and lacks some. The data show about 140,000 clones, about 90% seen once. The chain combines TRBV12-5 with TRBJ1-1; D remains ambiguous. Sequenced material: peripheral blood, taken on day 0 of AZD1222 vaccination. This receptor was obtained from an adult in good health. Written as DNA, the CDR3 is TGTGCTAGTGGTCCTGGGGTGGGCAACACTGAAGCTTTCTTT. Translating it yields CASGPGVGNTEAFF.